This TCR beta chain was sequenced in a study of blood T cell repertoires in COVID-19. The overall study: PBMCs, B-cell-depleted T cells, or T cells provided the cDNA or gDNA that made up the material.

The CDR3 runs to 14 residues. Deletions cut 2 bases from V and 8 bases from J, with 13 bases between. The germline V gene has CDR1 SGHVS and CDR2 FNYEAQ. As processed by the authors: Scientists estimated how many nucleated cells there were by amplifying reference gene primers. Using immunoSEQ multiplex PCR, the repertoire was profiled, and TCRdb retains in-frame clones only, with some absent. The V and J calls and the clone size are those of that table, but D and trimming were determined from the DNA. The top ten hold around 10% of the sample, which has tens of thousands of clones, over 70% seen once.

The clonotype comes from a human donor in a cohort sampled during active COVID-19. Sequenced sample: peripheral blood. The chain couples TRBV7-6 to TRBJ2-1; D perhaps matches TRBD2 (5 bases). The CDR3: CASSLLRGYDEQFF. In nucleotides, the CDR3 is TGTGCCAGCAGCTTATTACGGGGTTACGATGAGCAGTTCTTC.